Each of the 27 T cell receptor beta chains below was sequenced from the same sample in a study of cytomegalovirus exposure and HLA in healthy donors (TCRdb year 2017). Libraries came from the immunoSEQ multiplex PCR assay. For the multiplex PCR, a mixture combining 60 forward primers for TCR Vbeta segments and 13 reverse primers for TCR Jbeta segments was used. TCRdb obtained this table from immuneACCESS and retained in-frame rearrangements with V and J assigned. These tables miss some clones; where compared with another copy, unresolved V genes account for less than half of the shortfall, and the remainder is unexplained. This sample lists fewer than 200,000 clones; roughly 75% were detected once. The ten top clones hold roughly 5% of the sample. Sequencing was carried out using PBMCs. These receptors originate from a man aged 35 to 55 in good health and CMV-seronegative.

J is TRBJ1-2 and V is TRBV5-1; D is possibly TRBD1 (5 bases). CDR1 SGHRS and CDR2 YFSETQ come from the germline V gene. The V end was cut by 0 bases, the J end by 5 bases, with 14 bases between. The CDR3 covers 15 residues. DNA of the CDR3: TGCGCCAGCAGCTTGGGTGGGGCCAGCGATTATGGCTACACCTTC. Its protein product is CASSLGGASDYGYTF.

The CDR3: CASSPNRGTYEQYF. The CDR3 DNA reads as TGTGCCAGCAGCCCCAACAGGGGAACCTACGAGCAGTACTTC. The chain employs TRBV7-9 and TRBJ2-7, with 7 bases fitting TRBD1. J lost 2 bases, V lost 5 bases, and 6 bases had no gene match. CDR3 length equals 14 residues. Germline CDR1 reads SEHNR; CDR2 reads FQNEAQ (reference sequence).

This chain connects TRBV30 to TRBJ1-3; the D gene is possibly TRBD1 (5 bases). V gave up 5 bases and J gave up 2 bases, with 16 bases separating them. There are 15 residues in the CDR3. CDR1 GTSNPN and CDR2 SVGIG come from the germline V gene (reference sequence). Written as DNA, the CDR3 is TGTGCCTGGCATGGGGCCGGGCTCCCTGGAAACACCATATATTTT. Its translation is CAWHGAGLPGNTIYF.

This rearrangement joins TRBV5-1 to TRBJ2-5; 8 bases are a match to TRBD1. Trimming cost V 1 base and J 5 bases; bases outside gene matches: 4. Germline CDR1 and CDR2: SGHRS and YFSETQ. CDR3 size: 14 residues. The CDR3 is CASSLNRGSETQYF. CDR3 sequence (DNA): TGCGCCAGCAGCTTGAACAGGGGGAGCGAGACCCAGTACTTC.

The gene calls are TRBV19 and TRBJ2-7; 9 nucleotides match TRBD1. This CDR3 has 14 residues. The germline V gene has CDR1 LNHDA and CDR2 SQIVND (reference sequence). With V trimmed by 7 bases and J by 7 bases, 11 bases remained unmatched. In nucleotides, the CDR3 is TGTGCCAGTACAAGGAGGGGACAGGGTGGAGAGCAGTACTTC. It encodes CASTRRGQGGEQYF.

The J gene is TRBJ2-7, the V gene TRBV9; tentatively, D is TRBD2 (5 bases). This CDR3 has 16 residues. The germline V gene encodes CDR1 SGDLS and CDR2 YYNGEE. V lost 0 bases and J lost 6, with 19 bases in between. CDR3 region: CASSVGPSSILPEQYF. The CDR3 coding sequence is TGTGCCAGCAGCGTAGGTCCTAGCTCGATCCTCCCCGAGCAGTACTTC.

This clone was seen a handful of times. The chain uses TRBV14 and TRBJ2-1; 13 bases match TRBD2. V was pared by 3 bases and J by 7 bases, with 9 bases of the junction left unmatched. This CDR3 has 17 amino acids. Germline V gene data show CDR1 as SGHDN and CDR2 as FVKESK. As DNA, the CDR3 is TGTGCCAGCAGCCACCCACTAGCGGGAGGGCCGGAAAATGAGCAGTTCTTC. It translates to CASSHPLAGGPENEQFF. Supplemented by reference TRBV14 and TRBJ2-1, the full variable domain reads EAGVTQFPSHSVIEKGQTVTLRCDPISGHDNLYWYRRVMGKEIKFLLHFVKESKQDESGMPNNRFLAERTGGTYSTLKVQPAELEDSGVYFCASSHPLAGGPENEQFFGPGTRLTVL.

This rearrangement joins TRBV4-3 to TRBJ2-3; TRBD2 matches 8 bases. J gave up 0 bases and V 0 bases, and 5 bases lay outside the gene matches. The germline gives CDR1 LGHNA, CDR2 YSLEER. CDR3 length: 17 residues. CDR3 coding DNA: TGCGCCAGCAGCCAAGATGGGGCTAGCGGGAGCACAGATACGCAGTATTTT. Its translation is CASSQDGASGSTDTQYF.

The rearrangement uses TRBV18 and TRBJ1-2; D call uncertain. Trimming removed 0 bases at V and 2 bases at J, with 13 bases between. The germline gives CDR1 KGHSH, CDR2 LQKENI. The CDR3 consists of 16 residues. Here the CDR3 reads CASSPPGSSRNYGYTF. CDR3 nucleotides: TGTGCCAGCTCACCACCGGGCAGCTCACGAAACTATGGCTACACCTTC. Complete variable domain (other parts from reference TRBV18 and TRBJ1-2): NAGVMQNPRHLVRRRGQEARLRCSPMKGHSHVYWYRQLPEEGLKFMVYLQKENIIDESGMPKERFSAEFPKEGPSILRIQQVVRGDSAAYFCASSPPGSSRNYGYTFGSGTRLTVV.

The gene calls are TRBV6-5 and TRBJ2-7, with 7 bases identical to TRBD1. The CDR3 sequence is 15 residues long. Germline V gene lookup returns CDR1 MNHEY and CDR2 SVGAGI. Unmatched junction bases numbered 5, after V lost 0 bases and J lost 3 bases. The CDR3: CASSYSGGGLYEQYF. CDR3 coding DNA: TGTGCCAGCAGTTACTCAGGGGGCGGCCTCTACGAGCAGTACTTC.

The rearrangement uses TRBV5-1 and TRBJ2-5, with 7 bases that match TRBD2. CDR1 and CDR2 from the germline V gene are SGHRS and YFSETQ. J was trimmed by 5 bases and V by 5 bases; bases with no gene match: 9. This CDR3 spans 14 amino acids. The CDR3 nucleotides are TGCGCCAGCAGTCCTGGGGGAGGGTCCGAGACCCAGTACTTC. Amino acid sequence: CASSPGGGSETQYF.

This clone was seen more than once but under ten times. This rearrangement joins TRBV2 to TRBJ1-5; 9 bases align to TRBD1. V trimming: 5 bases; J trimming: 4 bases; junction bases outside the gene matches: 6. This CDR3 has 15 residues. Germline CDR1 SNHLY, CDR2 FYNNEI. In DNA form, the CDR3 reads TGTGCCAGCAGTCTCGGGACAGGGCCAAATCAGCCCCAGCATTTT. This gives the protein CASSLGTGPNQPQHF.

V and J are TRBV7-8 and TRBJ2-7, with 9 positions matching TRBD2. V lost 0 bases, J lost 2 bases, and 23 bases stayed unmatched. The CDR3 has 22 residues. Germline CDR1 SGHVS, CDR2 FQNEAQ. CDR3 protein: CASSLARGRDLGGPRRPYEQYF. For the CDR3, the DNA is TGTGCCAGCAGCTTAGCTCGCGGGAGGGATCTCGGGGGGCCCCGGCGCCCCTACGAGCAGTACTTC.

The rearrangement uses TRBV5-3 and TRBJ2-7, with D tentatively TRBD2 (5 bases). TRBV5-3 is annotated as an ORF whose role is uncertain. The CDR3 sequence is 15 residues long. Trimming took 4 bases from V and 3 from J, leaving 17 bases between them. In DNA, the CDR3 is TGTGCCAGAAGCCCTGATATAGCGCGCTTCTACGAGCAGTACTTC. Its protein product is CARSPDIARFYEQYF.

This CDR3 is CASSEATGTGNTIYF. DNA for the CDR3: TGTGCCAGCAGTGAAGCTACAGGGACTGGAAACACCATATATTTT. The gene calls are TRBV25-1 and TRBJ1-3, with a tentative D call TRBD1 (6 bases). Looked up from germline, CDR1 is MGHDK and CDR2 is SYGVNS. The CDR3 is 15 residues long. Trimming pared 2 bases from V and 2 bases from J, leaving 10 bases between.

V and J are TRBV18 and TRBJ1-1; D possibly corresponds to TRBD1 (5 bases). This CDR3 region has 13 residues. V lost 0 bases and J lost 5, with 7 bases in between. Germline values: CDR1 KGHSH, CDR2 LQKENI. The CDR3 loop is CASSPPDRTEAFF. DNA for the CDR3: TGTGCCAGCTCACCACCCGACAGAACTGAAGCTTTCTTT.

The chain is built from TRBV6-5 and TRBJ1-2; D is unresolved. The CDR3 extends over 13 amino acids. The ends were cut back, 0 bases at V and 9 bases at J, with 11 bases in the middle. In germline, CDR1 is MNHEY, CDR2 SVGAGI. The CDR3 region is CASSYSERGSYTF. In DNA, the CDR3 is TGTGCCAGCAGTTACTCCGAGCGGGGAAGCTACACCTTC.

This sequence joins TRBV19 and TRBJ2-7; 8 nucleotides line up with TRBD2. J was trimmed by 2 bases and V by 4 bases; bases with no gene match: 10. The germline V gene has CDR1 LNHDA and CDR2 SQIVND (reference sequence). This CDR3 is 16 amino acids long. CDR3 sequence: CASSTPGGGPAYEQYF. CDR3 DNA sequence: TGTGCCAGTAGTACCCCGGGAGGGGGACCCGCCTACGAGCAGTACTTC.

The chain carries TRBV30 and TRBJ1-2; TRBD1 is a possible D gene (6 bases). Germline assignment: CDR1 GTSNPN and CDR2 SVGIG (reference sequence). The length of the CDR3 is 10 residues. With 8 bases removed from V and 8 bases from J, the gap between germline ends came to 12 bases. The CDR3 bases are TGTGCCCTCCGACAGGCGGGCTACACCTTC. This codes for CALRQAGYTF. Full variable domain (remainder filled in from reference TRBV30 and TRBJ1-2): SQTIHQWPATLVQPVGSPLSLECTVEGTSNPNLYWYRQAAGRGLQLLFYSVGIGQISSEVPQNLSASRPQDRQFILSSKKLLLSDSGFYLCALRQAGYTFGSGTRLTVV.

This clone was detected once. The V call is TRBV4-1, the J call TRBJ1-4; TRBD1 aligns across 8 bases. This CDR3 has 15 amino acids. Germline assignment: CDR1 MGHRA and CDR2 YSYEKL. The V segment lost 3 bases and the J segment 4 bases; nucleotides outside the gene matches: 4. The chain's CDR3 is CASSHTQGVNEKLFF. The CDR3 coding sequence is TGCGCCAGCAGCCATACACAGGGGGTTAATGAAAAACTGTTTTTT.

This clone was recorded a few times. The chain recombines TRBV4-3 with TRBJ1-5, with D uncertain. This CDR3 region has 17 residues. Trimming left V 0 bases short and J 0 bases short, with 12 bases between. Germline lookup yields CDR1 LGHNA and CDR2 YSLEER. The CDR3 nucleotides are TGCGCCAGCAGCCAAGATGGAGGCTTAAATAGCAATCAGCCCCAGCATTTT. It specifies CASSQDGGLNSNQPQHF.

The rearrangement uses TRBV19 and TRBJ1-4; D may be TRBD1 (5 bases). The CDR3 contains 14 residues. Germline CDR1 is LNHDA and CDR2 is SQIVND (reference sequence). The V and J ends lost 5 bases and 3 bases respectively, with 10 bases between them. This CDR3 reads CASSLRVANEKLFF. The CDR3 DNA is TGTGCCAGTAGTCTCAGGGTGGCTAATGAAAAACTGTTTTTT.

This clone was seen once. The gene calls are TRBV2 and TRBJ2-5; TRBD2 agrees at 10 bases. Germline CDR1 reads SNHLY; CDR2 reads FYNNEI. V dropped 1 base and J dropped 1; count of bases not matched to a gene: 6. CDR3 size: 17 residues. For the CDR3, the DNA is TGTGCCAGCAGTGAAGGGCTAGCGGGAGTAGGCCAAGAGACCCAGTACTTC. Translating gives CASSEGLAGVGQETQYF.

The table lists this clone with a count of one. The CDR3 sequence is CASSGGAARLTYEQYF. CDR3 coding DNA: TGTGCCAGCAGCGGGGGGGCGGCCAGGTTAACCTACGAGCAGTACTTC. The V and J genes are TRBV5-8 and TRBJ2-7, with D possibly TRBD2 on 7 matching bases. Trimming took off 4 bases at V and 2 bases at J, with 19 bases between the two ends. The CDR3 is 16 residues long. Germline values: CDR1 SGHTS, CDR2 YDEGEE.

On this clone itself: The sample contains more than one DNA sequence encoding this CDR3. This chain connects TRBV5-1 to TRBJ2-2; tentatively, D is TRBD2 (6 bases). The V and J ends lost 1 base and 1 base respectively, with 11 bases between them. Germline lookup yields CDR1 SGHRS and CDR2 YFSETQ. The CDR3 length is 16 residues. The CDR3: CASSLRRVGNTGELFF. In nucleotides, the CDR3 is TGCGCCAGCAGCTTGCGGAGGGTAGGGAACACCGGGGAGCTGTTTTTT.

This clone was counted only a few times. The gene calls are TRBV2 and TRBJ1-1, with D uncertain. The CDR3 runs 12 residues. The ends were cut back, 7 bases at V and 5 bases at J, with 11 bases in the middle. Per the germline V gene, CDR1 is SNHLY and CDR2 is FYNNEI. Here the CDR3 DNA reads TGTGCCAGCATCCTACAGAAAACTGAAGCTTTCTTT. Protein: CASILQKTEAFF.

The V call is TRBV4-1, the J call TRBJ1-2; D is undetermined. V shed 1 base and J shed 6 bases, with 18 bases lying between them. This CDR3 is 16 amino acids long. CDR1 is MGHRA and CDR2 is YSYEKL in the germline V gene. The DNA for the CDR3 is TGCGCCAGCAGCCAAGGAGTTCGATCCCCGAAGCATGGCTACACCTTC. Amino acid sequence: CASSQGVRSPKHGYTF.